This TCR beta chain was captured in a study of cytomegalovirus exposure and HLA in healthy donors. Regarding the study as a whole: One later analysis reportedly identified an Asian-associated ancestry cluster that showed fewer N-insertions than the approximately 700-donor mean. Altogether, 150 to 200 TCR beta chains were recorded as cytomegalovirus-associated. Across HLA loci, a later analysis found differing TCR association rates, with DRB1 most and HLA-C fewest. The majority of TCR sequences were rare, yet some public TCRs appeared in many donors.

This CDR3 is built from 13 residues. The germline V gene encodes CDR1 LNHNV and CDR2 YYDKDF (reference sequence). The V and J ends lost 6 bases and 4 bases, in that order; junction bases with no gene match: 2. The PCR had 60 Vbeta and 13 Jbeta primers. Clones were sequenced by immunoSEQ multiplex PCR, and TCRdb holds only the in-frame ones, with some missing. The table includes around 180,000 clones, roughly four fifths detected once. Remarks on this clone: Its antigen remains unknown.

The rearrangement joins TRBV15 to TRBJ2-3, with 9 bases lining up with TRBD1. Sequencing used PBMCs. The clonotype comes from a man in his late teens or twenties in good health and CMV-seronegative. This CDR3 is CATRRTGADTQYF. In nucleotides, the CDR3 is TGTGCCACCAGAAGGACAGGGGCAGATACGCAGTATTTT.